The next 5 T cell receptor beta chains were all read from a single sample in a study of cytomegalovirus exposure and HLA in healthy donors. Primers: 60 Vbeta forward and 13 Jbeta reverse. Only in-frame clones appear in the TCRdb table, and some are missing; sequencing was by immunoSEQ multiplex PCR. Of about 160,000 clones in the sample, about 80% were seen once. Sequenced input: PBMCs. The origin of the receptors is a man in his forties in good health and CMV-seronegative.

The V gene is TRBV4-1, the J gene TRBJ1-4; 7 nucleotides align to TRBD1. V gave up 5 bases and J gave up 4 bases; unmatched junction bases: 10. This CDR3 is 16 amino acids long. Germline V CDR1 and CDR2: MGHRA, YSYEKL. CDR3 sequence reads: CASSSTTGQVNEKLFF. In nucleotides, the CDR3 is TGCGCCAGCAGCTCAACCACCGGACAGGTTAATGAAAAACTGTTTTTT.

In this sample, this clone turned up a few times. V usage is TRBV7-2 and J usage is TRBJ2-1; 8 nucleotides agree with TRBD2. The CDR3 spans 14 residues. Germline V lookup: CDR1 SGHTA, CDR2 FQGNSA. J gave up 8 bases and V 4 bases, and 7 bases lay outside the gene matches. In DNA, the CDR3 is TGTGCCAGCAGCTCCGGGAGGGCCTATGATGAGCAGTTCTTC. This sequence encodes CASSSGRAYDEQFF.

The chain carries TRBV15 and TRBJ2-3; no reliable D call. The CDR3 spans 14 residues. Germline CDR1 is LNHNV and CDR2 is YYDKDF (reference sequence). V shed 3 bases and J shed 2 bases, with 9 bases lying between them. The chain's CDR3 is CATSRNSPTDTQYF. As DNA, the CDR3 is TGTGCCACCAGCAGGAACAGCCCCACAGATACGCAGTATTTT.

The rearrangement uses TRBV4-3 and TRBJ2-7; 8 bases align to TRBD2. CDR3 length: 16 amino acids. J gave up 4 bases and V 4 bases, and 12 bases lay outside the gene matches. CDR1 is LGHNA, CDR2 YSLEER, per germline. The CDR3: CASSRGLTSGIYEQYF. CDR3 DNA: TGCGCCAGCAGCCGCGGCCTTACTAGCGGAATATACGAGCAGTACTTC.

This chain uses TRBV6-5 with TRBJ1-3; the D gene is possibly TRBD1 (6 bases). This CDR3 contains 14 residues. In germline, CDR1 is MNHEY, CDR2 SVGAGI. Trimming left V 4 bases short and J 0 bases short, with 7 bases between. The CDR3 loop is CASSWDNSGNTIYF. CDR3 nucleotides: TGTGCCAGCAGTTGGGACAACTCTGGAAACACCATATATTTT.